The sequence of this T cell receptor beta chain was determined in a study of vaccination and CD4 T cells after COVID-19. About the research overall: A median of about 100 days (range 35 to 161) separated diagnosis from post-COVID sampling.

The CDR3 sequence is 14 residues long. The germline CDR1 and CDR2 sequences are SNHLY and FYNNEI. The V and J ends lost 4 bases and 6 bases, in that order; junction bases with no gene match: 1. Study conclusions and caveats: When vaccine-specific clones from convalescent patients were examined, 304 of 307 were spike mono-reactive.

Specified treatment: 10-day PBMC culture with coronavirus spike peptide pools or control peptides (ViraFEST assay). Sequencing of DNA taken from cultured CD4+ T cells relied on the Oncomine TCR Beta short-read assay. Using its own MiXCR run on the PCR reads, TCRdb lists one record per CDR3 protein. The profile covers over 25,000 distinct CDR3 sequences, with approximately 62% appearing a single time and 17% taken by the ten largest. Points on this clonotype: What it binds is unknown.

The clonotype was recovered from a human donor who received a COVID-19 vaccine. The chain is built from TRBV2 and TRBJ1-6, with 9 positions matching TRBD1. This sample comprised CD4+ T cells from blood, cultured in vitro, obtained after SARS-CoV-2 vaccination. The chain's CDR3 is CASSVQGANSPLHF. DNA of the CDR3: TGTGCCAGCAGTGTACAGGGGGCTAATTCACCCCTCCACTTT.